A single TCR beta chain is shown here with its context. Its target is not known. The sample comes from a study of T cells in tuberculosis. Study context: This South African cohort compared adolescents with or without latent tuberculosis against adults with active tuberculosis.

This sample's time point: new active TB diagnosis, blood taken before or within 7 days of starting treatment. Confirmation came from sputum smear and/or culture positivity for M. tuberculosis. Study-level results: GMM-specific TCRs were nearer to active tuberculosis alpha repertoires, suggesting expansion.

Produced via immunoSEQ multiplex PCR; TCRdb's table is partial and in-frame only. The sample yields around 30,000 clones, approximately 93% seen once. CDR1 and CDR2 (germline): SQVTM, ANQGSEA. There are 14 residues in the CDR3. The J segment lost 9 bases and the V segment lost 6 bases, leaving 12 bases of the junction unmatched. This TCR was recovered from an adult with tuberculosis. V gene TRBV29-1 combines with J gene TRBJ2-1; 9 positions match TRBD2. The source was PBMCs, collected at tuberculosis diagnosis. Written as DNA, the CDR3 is TGCAGCGTAGCTAGCGGGGACCTAGGTAGTGAGCAGTTCTTC. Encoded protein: CSVASGDLGSEQFF.